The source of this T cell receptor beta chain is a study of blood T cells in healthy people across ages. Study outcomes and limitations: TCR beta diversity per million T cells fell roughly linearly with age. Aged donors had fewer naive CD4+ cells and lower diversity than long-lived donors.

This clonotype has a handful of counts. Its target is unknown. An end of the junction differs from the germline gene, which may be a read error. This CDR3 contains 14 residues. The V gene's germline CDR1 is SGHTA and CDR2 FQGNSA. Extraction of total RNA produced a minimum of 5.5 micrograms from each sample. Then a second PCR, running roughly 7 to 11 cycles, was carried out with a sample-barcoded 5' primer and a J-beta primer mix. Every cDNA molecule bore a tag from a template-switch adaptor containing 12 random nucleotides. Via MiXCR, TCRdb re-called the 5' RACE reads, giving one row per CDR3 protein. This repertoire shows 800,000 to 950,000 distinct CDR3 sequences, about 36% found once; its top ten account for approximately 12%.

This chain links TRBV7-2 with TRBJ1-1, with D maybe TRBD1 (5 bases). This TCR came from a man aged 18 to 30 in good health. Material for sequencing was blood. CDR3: CASSLVEGTTEAFF. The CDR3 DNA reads TGTGCCAGCAGTTTAGTCGAGGGGACCACTGAAGCTTTCTTT.